This record looks at one T cell receptor beta chain sequence and its context. Its antigen has not been determined. Base quality data are lacking; no much larger clone is found one base away. The treatment or condition label for this specimen denotes: in vitro stimulation with specific CMV peptide epitopes to enrich CMV-specific T cells. The sequencer was an Illumina HiSeq 1500. In TCRdb, the public reads were trimmed at Q25 with fastp and aligned with MiXCR, with productive beta chains retained. A single entry per CDR3 protein holds the most common genes and DNA from its merged rows. Counted in this sample were about 150,000 distinct CDR3 sequences; over 30% of them appeared once. The ten largest clonotypes hold roughly 50% of the sample. These data originate in a study of T cell repertoires in cytomegalovirus infection (dated by TCRdb to between 2018 and 2021). Study-wide context: Recently identified HLA-C-restricted CMV epitopes, whose presentation resists viral immunomodulation, were targeted by peptide stimulations together with well-studied HLA-B-restricted epitopes. Because public TCR beta signatures pointed to carriage of CMV infection together with the matching HLA type, the HLA type of each donor mattered for the analysis.

From the germline V gene (reference sequence), CDR1 is MNHEY and CDR2 is SMNVEV. Inclusive of the bounding cysteine and phenylalanine, the CDR3 is 14 residues long. Only the CDR3 part of the read is kept: 42 bases, read in frame from the first base. Deletion took 3 bases off V and 1 base off J, with a span of 9 bases between the germline ends. What the study reported, not specific to this receptor: The ex vivo response was dominated by HLA-C-restricted CMV-specific TCR beta clonotypes, which also provided the single most frequent clonotype in two of eight donors. Carriers of CMV infection plus the relevant HLA type were discriminated by the cumulative frequency of public TCR beta family members in the study cohort and in an independent roughly 370-donor cohort.

Source: CD8+ T cells from cultured PBMCs, taken from culture after CMV antigen stimulation. The chain was built from TRBV27 and TRBJ1-2; TRBD1 could be the D gene, as 5 bases match. This sequence was found in a human donor in good health (CMV status not recorded). Some clones in this sample may be carry-over from other donors' samples. The CDR3 has the sequence CASSLSGGNYGYTF. The sequenced DNA: TGTGCCAGCAGTTTGAGCGGGGGTAACTATGGCTACACCTTC.